Shown below are 21 T cell receptor beta chains from a single sample sequenced in a study of shared clonotypes between healthy human individuals. Clones were read by immunoSEQ multiplex PCR, and TCRdb kept only the in-frame ones, dropping some. Seen here are more than 2,000,000 clones, roughly 92% observed once, and the top ten hold 0.14%. The material sequenced was naive CD4+ T cells sorted from blood. Described subset: CD45RA+ positively selected. The receptors come from a man aged 18 to 30 in good health.

The table lists this clone with a count of one. The rearrangement links TRBV9 to TRBJ1-2, with TRBD1 matching 9 bases. The germline V gene encodes CDR1 SGDLS and CDR2 YYNGEE. V dropped 3 bases and J dropped 6; count of bases not matched to a gene: 12. The CDR3 contains 16 residues. The CDR3 is CASSASTGTGLDGYTF. The CDR3 DNA reads as TGTGCCAGCAGCGCGTCGACCGGGACAGGGTTGGATGGCTACACCTTC.

The CDR3: CASSLGTVEKLFF. CDR3 coding DNA: TGTGCCAGCAGCTTAGGGACAGTCGAAAAACTGTTTTTT. The chain recombines TRBV7-8 with TRBJ1-4; D might be TRBD1 (6 bases). The CDR3 spans 13 residues. Trimming removed 1 base from V and 8 bases from J, with 8 bases in between. The germline CDR1 and CDR2 sequences are SGHVS and FQNEAQ.

This clone was counted a few times. The CDR3 sequence: CAWTPQNTEAFF. The CDR3 DNA reads TGTGCCTGGACCCCTCAGAACACTGAAGCTTTCTTT. This chain connects TRBV30 to TRBJ1-1; D uncertain. The CDR3 has 12 residues. The germline V gene has CDR1 GTSNPN and CDR2 SVGIG (reference sequence). Trimming stripped 4 bases from V and 1 base from J, with 7 bases between.

The chain employs TRBV15 and TRBJ2-7; 8 bases are a match to TRBD2. This CDR3 spans 16 amino acids. Germline CDR1 and CDR2: LNHNV and YYDKDF (reference sequence). Trimming at V came to 8 bases and at J to 4 bases, leaving 16 bases not matched to a gene. The CDR3 reads CATVGWLREGLYEQYF. In DNA, the CDR3 is TGTGCCACCGTCGGATGGTTACGGGAGGGCCTGTACGAGCAGTACTTC. The entire variable domain, with the rest obtained from reference TRBV15 and TRBJ2-7, is as follows: DAMVIQNPRYQVTQFGKPVTLSCSQTLNHNVMYWYQQKSSQAPKLLFHYYDKDFNNEADTPDNFQSRRPNTSFCFLDIRSPGLGDTAMYLCATVGWLREGLYEQYFGPGTRLTVT.

The chain recombines TRBV6-1 with TRBJ2-5, with D perhaps being TRBD1 or TRBD2 (5 bases each). Trimming took off 4 bases at V and 5 bases at J, with 11 bases between the two ends. This CDR3 contains 13 residues. Germline assignment: CDR1 MNHNS and CDR2 SASEGT. CDR3 region: CASSGGLGETQYF. CDR3 sequence (DNA): TGTGCCAGCAGTGGGGGGTTGGGCGAGACCCAGTACTTC.

V gene TRBV5-6 combines with J gene TRBJ1-2; D perhaps matches TRBD1 (6 bases). The CDR3 length is 15 residues. The ends were cut back, 0 bases at V and 4 bases at J, with 13 bases in the middle. CDR1 and CDR2 from the germline V gene are SGHDT and YYEEEE. The CDR3 is CASSLDVGGIYGYTF. In DNA form, the CDR3 reads TGTGCCAGCAGCTTGGATGTCGGGGGCATCTATGGCTACACCTTC.

This clone has just one count. The chain uses TRBV6-1 and TRBJ2-7, with D perhaps given as TRBD1 or TRBD2 (6 bases each). The CDR3 is made up of 11 amino acids. CDR1 and CDR2 (germline): MNHNS, SASEGT. The CDR3 DNA reads TGTGCTTGCGAGGGGGGCTACGAGCAGTACTTC. Amino acid sequence: CACEGGYEQYF.

This clone occurred once. The CDR3 is CASSQVLSGDTGELFF. CDR3 DNA sequence: TGCGCCAGCAGCCAAGTTCTTAGCGGGGACACCGGGGAGCTGTTTTTT. The chain links TRBV4-1 to TRBJ2-2; 8 nucleotides line up with TRBD2. Losses at the gene ends were 1 base for V and 3 bases for J; bases not matched to a gene: 4. Germline CDR1 and CDR2: MGHRA and YSYEKL. The CDR3 covers 16 residues.

This clone has only a few counts. Other DNA sequences within the sample encode an identical CDR3. This chain links TRBV30 with TRBJ1-1, with D hard to call. Germline V gene data show CDR1 as GTSNPN and CDR2 as SVGIG (reference sequence). The CDR3 length is 13 residues. The V end was cut by 0 bases, the J end by 0 bases, with 5 bases between. CDR3 nucleotide sequence: TGTGCCTGGAGTGTAATCATGAACACTGAAGCTTTCTTT. Protein product: CAWSVIMNTEAFF.

The rearrangement links TRBV6-1 to TRBJ1-5; D not certain. V was shortened by 3 bases and J by 3 bases, with 9 bases between the two germline ends. This CDR3 region has 14 residues. CDR1 is MNHNS, CDR2 SASEGT, per germline. The CDR3 DNA reads as TGTGCCAGCAGTGAGGAGGGTACCAATCAGCCCCAGCATTTT. This codes for CASSEEGTNQPQHF.

This clone was observed a single time. The rearrangement links TRBV25-1 to TRBJ2-3, with 8 bases lining up with TRBD2. CDR1 and CDR2 from the germline V gene are MGHDK and SYGVNS. The CDR3 extends over 14 amino acids. J lost 8 bases, V lost 2 bases, and 6 bases had no gene match. CDR3 DNA sequence: TGTGCCAGCAGTGAACCCTCCGGGGGGGGTACGCAGTATTTT. Its translation: CASSEPSGGGTQYF.

V is TRBV11-1 and J is TRBJ2-3, with a weak D call TRBD2 (5 bases). This CDR3 region has 15 residues. CDR1 is SGHAT and CDR2 is FQDESV in the germline V gene (reference sequence). Trimming pared 4 bases from V and 1 base from J, leaving 12 bases between. CDR3 sequence reads: CASSSQSGGTDTQYF. The CDR3 region has the DNA TGTGCCAGCAGCTCCCAGTCCGGGGGCACAGATACGCAGTATTTT.

As concerns this clone: Within the sample, other DNA sequences also encode this same CDR3. The genes are TRBV5-1 and TRBJ2-1; a weak D match, TRBD1 (5 bases). V shed 1 base and J shed 5 bases, with 10 bases lying between them. This CDR3 contains 14 residues. Looked up from germline, CDR1 is SGHRS and CDR2 is YFSETQ. CDR3 amino acids: CASSLQGANNEQFF. In DNA form, the CDR3 reads TGCGCCAGCAGCTTGCAAGGGGCGAACAATGAGCAGTTCTTC.

Concerning this clone: Other DNA sequences in this sample translate to the same CDR3. CDR3 amino acids: CASSPGTGSYEQYF. CDR3 nucleotide sequence: TGTGCCAGCAGCCCCGGGACAGGGTCCTACGAGCAGTACTTC. This chain joins TRBV5-4 and TRBJ2-7; 9 bases align to TRBD1. Germline trimming cut 4 bases from V and 1 base from J; bases unmatched to any gene: 3. The V gene's germline CDR1 is SGHNT and CDR2 YYREEE (reference sequence). The CDR3 covers 14 residues.

The chain joins TRBV5-6 to TRBJ1-1, with TRBD1 matching 7 bases. Germline loops: CDR1 SGHDT, CDR2 YYEEEE. The V gene end was trimmed by 2 bases and the J gene end by 8 bases; junction bases not matched to a gene: 3. CDR3 length equals 12 residues. CDR3 coding DNA: TGTGCCAGCAGCTTCCCACAGGGGGAAGCTTTCTTT. Protein product: CASSFPQGEAFF. Based on the CDR3 plus reference TRBV5-6 and TRBJ1-1, the full variable domain is DAGVTQSPTHLIKTRGQQVTLRCSPKSGHDTVSWYQQALGQGPQFIFQYYEEEERQRGNFPDRFSGHQFPNYSSELNVNALLLGDSALYLCASSFPQGEAFFGQGTRLTVV.

The chain recombines TRBV7-9 with TRBJ2-5; 8 bases are a match to TRBD1. The CDR3 is made up of 15 amino acids. Germline V gene sequence: CDR1 SEHNR, CDR2 FQNEAQ (reference sequence). Germline trimming cut 5 bases from V and 5 bases from J; bases unmatched to any gene: 10. DNA of the CDR3: TGTGCCAGCAGCCCTAGGGGCGACAGGGGTGAGACCCAGTACTTC. Its protein is CASSPRGDRGETQYF.

The chain recombines TRBV18 with TRBJ2-7; tentative D call: TRBD2 (5 bases). The CDR3 loop spans 16 amino acids. Trimming pared 2 bases from V and 7 bases from J, leaving 21 bases between. Germline CDR1 KGHSH, CDR2 LQKENI. Written as DNA, the CDR3 is TGTGCCAGCTCACCAGGGAATAGCGTCGTACGAGGGGAGCAGTACTTC. Protein sequence: CASSPGNSVVRGEQYF.

In nucleotides, the CDR3 is TGTGCCAGTAGTATACCCACAGATACGCAGTATTTT. It encodes CASSIPTDTQYF. This chain connects TRBV19 to TRBJ2-3; D unresolved. The germline gives CDR1 LNHDA, CDR2 SQIVND (reference sequence). V shed 2 bases and J shed 2 bases, with 2 bases lying between them. The CDR3 extends over 12 amino acids.

The chain couples TRBV5-6 to TRBJ2-7; no reliable D call. The V gene lost 1 base and the J gene lost 1 base, with 21 bases spanning the gap. Per germline, CDR1 SGHDT and CDR2 YYEEEE. This CDR3 has 18 residues. The CDR3 DNA reads as TGTGCCAGCAGCTTGACCGACTCCTACATGACATTATCCTACGAGCAGTACTTC. It yields the protein CASSLTDSYMTLSYEQYF.

This chain uses TRBV29-1 with TRBJ2-7; possibly TRBD1 or TRBD2 for D (5 bases each). The V gene's germline CDR1 is SQVTM and CDR2 ANQGSEA. The CDR3 contains 11 residues. Trimming stripped 1 base from V and 6 bases from J, with 7 bases between. For the CDR3, the DNA is TGCAGCGTTGAAGGGGGGACCGAGCAGTACTTC. This gives the protein CSVEGGTEQYF.

The chain links TRBV27 to TRBJ2-1; 7 nucleotides line up with TRBD1. V dropped 4 bases and J dropped 4; count of bases not matched to a gene: 10. The CDR3 totals 16 residues. Germline V CDR1 and CDR2: MNHEY, SMNVEV (reference sequence). DNA of the CDR3: TGTGCCAGCAGTTCCCAGACAGGGAGAAAATACAATGAGCAGTTCTTC. Translated, it gives CASSSQTGRKYNEQFF.